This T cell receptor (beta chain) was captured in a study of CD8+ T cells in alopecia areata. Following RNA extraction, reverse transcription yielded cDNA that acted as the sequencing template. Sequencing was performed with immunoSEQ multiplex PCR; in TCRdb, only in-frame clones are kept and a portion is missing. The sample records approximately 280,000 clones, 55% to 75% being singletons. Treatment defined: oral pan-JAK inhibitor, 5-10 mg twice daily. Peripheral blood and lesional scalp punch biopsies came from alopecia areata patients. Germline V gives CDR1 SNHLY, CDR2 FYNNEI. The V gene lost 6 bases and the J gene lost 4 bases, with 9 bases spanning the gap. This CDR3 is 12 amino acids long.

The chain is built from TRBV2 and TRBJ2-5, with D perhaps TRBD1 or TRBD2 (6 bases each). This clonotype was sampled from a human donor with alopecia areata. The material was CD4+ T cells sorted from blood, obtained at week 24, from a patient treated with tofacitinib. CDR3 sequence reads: CASRRGVETQYF. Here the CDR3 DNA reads TGTGCCAGCAGGAGGGGGGTAGAGACCCAGTACTTC. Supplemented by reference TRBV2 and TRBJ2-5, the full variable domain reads EPEVTQTPSHQVTQMGQEVILRCVPISNHLYFYWYRQILGQKVEFLVSFYNNEISEKSEIFDDQFSVERPDGSNFTLKIRSTKLEDSAMYFCASRRGVETQYFGPGTRLLVL.